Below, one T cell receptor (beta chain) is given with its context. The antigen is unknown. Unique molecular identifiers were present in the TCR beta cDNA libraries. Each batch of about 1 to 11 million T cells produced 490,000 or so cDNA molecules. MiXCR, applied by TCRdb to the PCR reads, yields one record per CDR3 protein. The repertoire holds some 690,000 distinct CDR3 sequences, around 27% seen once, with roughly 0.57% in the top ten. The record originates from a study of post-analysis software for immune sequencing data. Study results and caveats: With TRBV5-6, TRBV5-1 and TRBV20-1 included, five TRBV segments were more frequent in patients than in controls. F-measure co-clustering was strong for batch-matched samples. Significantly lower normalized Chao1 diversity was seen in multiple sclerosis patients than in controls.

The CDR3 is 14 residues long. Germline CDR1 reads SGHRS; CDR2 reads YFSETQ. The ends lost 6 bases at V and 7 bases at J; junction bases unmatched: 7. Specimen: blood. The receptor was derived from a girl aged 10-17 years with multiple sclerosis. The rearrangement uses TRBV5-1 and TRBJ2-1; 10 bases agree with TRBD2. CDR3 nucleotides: TGCGCCAGCAAAGCAGCGGGGGGGCATAATGAGCAGTTCTTC. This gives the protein CASKAAGGHNEQFF.